Listed here are 25 T cell receptor beta chains from one sample, sequenced in a study of cytomegalovirus exposure and HLA in healthy donors. A multiplex PCR was run with 60 Vbeta primers and 13 Jbeta primers. The table came from immunoSEQ multiplex PCR; TCRdb's copy has only in-frame clones and leaves some out. The table lists 84,000 or so clones, around 77% of them singletons. Input material: PBMCs. The receptors stem from a man over 45 in good health and CMV-seronegative.

V usage is TRBV18 and J usage is TRBJ2-5; no definite D call. V lost 3 bases and J 4 bases, leaving 12 bases between the germline ends. CDR1 is KGHSH, CDR2 LQKENI, per germline. The CDR3 consists of 14 residues. CDR3 nucleotide sequence: TGTGCCAGCTCACCCCCTACCACCCGAGAGACCCAGTACTTC. It yields the protein CASSPPTTRETQYF.

The chain's CDR3 is CASSLARTRSHEQFF. The DNA for the CDR3 is TGTGCCAGCAGCTTAGCGCGGACTAGGTCCCATGAGCAGTTCTTC. The chain recombines TRBV7-2 with TRBJ2-1; 7 nucleotides agree with TRBD2. The CDR3 consists of 15 residues. Germline CDR1 reads SGHTA; CDR2 reads FQGNSA. V dropped 0 bases and J dropped 8; count of bases not matched to a gene: 7. The whole variable domain, remainder taken from reference TRBV7-2 and TRBJ2-1, is GAGVSQSPSNKVTEKGKDVELRCDPISGHTALYWYRQSLGQGLEFLIYFQGNSAPDKSGLPSDRFSAERTGGSVSTLTIQRTQQEDSAVYLCASSLARTRSHEQFFGPGTRLTVL.

The chain is built from TRBV29-1 and TRBJ2-7, with 7 bases matching TRBD1. The CDR3 covers 11 residues. The V segment lost 6 bases and the J segment 7 bases; nucleotides outside the gene matches: 6. The germline CDR1 and CDR2 sequences are SQVTM and ANQGSEA. CDR3 residues: CSVQLQGEQYF. For the CDR3, the DNA is TGCAGCGTCCAATTACAGGGGGAGCAGTACTTC.

The J gene is TRBJ2-2, the V gene TRBV6-5; D not certain. Germline V lookup: CDR1 MNHEY, CDR2 SVGAGI. V lost 0 bases, J lost 2 bases, and 10 bases lay in between. CDR3 length: 16 residues. CDR3 nucleotides: TGTGCCAGCAGTTACTCGAGTAGTGTCAACACCGGGGAGCTGTTTTTT. Protein: CASSYSSSVNTGELFF.

The CDR3 loop is CSVRTPLNTGELFF. CDR3 nucleotide sequence: TGCAGCGTTAGGACACCTTTGAACACCGGGGAGCTGTTTTTT. This sequence joins TRBV29-1 and TRBJ2-2; TRBD1 is a possible D gene (5 bases). Germline V gives CDR1 SQVTM, CDR2 ANQGSEA. The CDR3 sequence is 14 residues long. With 5 bases removed from V and 1 base from J, the gap between germline ends came to 11 bases.

The count of this clone is one. This sequence joins TRBV11-3 and TRBJ1-1; possible D gene TRBD1, 6 bases. This CDR3 is built from 15 residues. Germline values: CDR1 SGHNT, CDR2 YENEEA. V lost 3 bases and J 5 bases, leaving 16 bases between the germline ends. The CDR3 sequence: CASSFGGGGGTEAFF. The CDR3, as DNA: TGTGCCAGCAGCTTTGGGGGGGGCGGAGGGACTGAAGCTTTCTTT.

The chain has TRBV27 and TRBJ2-5; D is perhaps TRBD2 (5 bases). The J call could be wrong; TRBJ2-7 is a better fit for the DNA end. The germline V gene encodes CDR1 MNHEY and CDR2 SMNVEV (reference sequence). The CDR3 totals 15 residues. The DNA of the CDR3 is TGTGCCAGCAGTTTTAGTTCCGGGGTACTATACGAGCAGTACTTC. Its protein is CASSFSSGVLYEQYF.

V is TRBV28 and J is TRBJ1-2, with TRBD1 as a possible D gene (5 bases). The V end lost 5 bases, the J end lost 4 bases, and 8 bases lay between the germline ends. The CDR3 has 12 amino acids. Germline V gene lookup returns CDR1 MDHEN and CDR2 SYDVKM. The CDR3 spells CASSHDSYGYTF. The DNA for the CDR3 is TGTGCCAGCAGTCATGACAGCTATGGCTACACCTTC.

The chain links TRBV6-5 to TRBJ1-3; 8 bases map to TRBD1. CDR1 is MNHEY, CDR2 SVGAGI, per germline. The CDR3 length is 15 residues. The trim removed 3 bases at V and 2 bases at J, leaving 3 bases unmatched. CDR3 loop: CASSYEDRAGNTIYF. The CDR3 DNA reads as TGTGCCAGCAGTTATGAGGACAGGGCTGGAAACACCATATATTTT.

This sequence joins TRBV4-2 and TRBJ1-6; a weak D match, TRBD1 (5 bases). Germline CDR1 and CDR2: LGHNA and YNFKEQ. Trimming stripped 1 base from V and 11 bases from J, with 9 bases between. The CDR3 has 13 residues. In DNA form, the CDR3 reads TGTGCCAGCAGCCAAGGGGGCCTCACACCCCTCCACTTT. It codes for CASSQGGLTPLHF.

The chain uses TRBV7-8 and TRBJ1-6; D gene uncertain. Germline V gives CDR1 SGHVS, CDR2 FQNEAQ. V gave up 0 bases and J gave up 5 bases, with 5 bases separating them. The CDR3 extends over 14 amino acids. The CDR3 loop reads CASSLAHDNSPLHF. In nucleotides, the CDR3 is TGTGCCAGCAGCTTAGCACACGATAATTCACCCCTCCACTTT.

The chain carries TRBV28 and TRBJ2-7; 7 bases map to TRBD1. The V and J ends lost 5 bases and 0 bases, in that order; junction bases with no gene match: 7. The CDR3 contains 15 residues. CDR1 and CDR2 (germline): MDHEN, SYDVKM. CDR3 loop: CASSPTGAGSYEQYF. The DNA for the CDR3 is TGTGCCAGCAGTCCCACAGGGGCAGGCTCCTACGAGCAGTACTTC.

Points on this clone: Other DNA sequences in this specimen translate into the identical CDR3. The chain carries TRBV2 and TRBJ2-7, with a weak D call TRBD1 (7 bases). Trimming removed 2 bases from V and 12 bases from J, with 20 bases in between. The CDR3 extends over 14 amino acids. The germline V gene has CDR1 SNHLY and CDR2 FYNNEI. DNA for the CDR3: TGTGCCAGCAGTGAACGGGCCAGGGGGGACATTGGGTACTTC. It codes for CASSERARGDIGYF.

As for this clone: The junction departs from germline at one end; a sequencing error may be responsible. V is TRBV7-9 and J is TRBJ2-5; 9 bases match TRBD2. The CDR3 has 16 amino acids. Per germline, CDR1 SEHNR and CDR2 FQNEAQ (reference sequence). The CDR3 bases are TGTGTCAGCAGCATAGGGGCTAGCGGGGACCAAGAGACCCAGTACTTC. Translating gives CVSSIGASGDQETQYF.

This clone showed up just a few times. The chain carries TRBV11-3 and TRBJ1-3, with 10 bases lining up with TRBD1. Losses at the gene ends were 2 bases for V and 8 bases for J; bases not matched to a gene: 9. The CDR3 is made up of 16 amino acids. Germline V gives CDR1 SGHNT, CDR2 YENEEA. CDR3 in DNA: TGTGCCAGCAGCTTACGACAGGGGGCTCGCCCGTACACCATATATTTT. Translation: CASSLRQGARPYTIYF. Full variable domain (outside the CDR3, taken from reference TRBV11-3 and TRBJ1-3): EAGVVQSPRYKIIEKKQPVAFWCNPISGHNTLYWYLQNLGQGPELLIRYENEEAVDDSQLPKDRFSAERLKGVDSTLKIQPAELGDSAVYLCASSLRQGARPYTIYFGEGSWLTVV.

The V call is TRBV7-9, the J call TRBJ1-5; TRBD1 matches at 7 bases. Unmatched junction bases numbered 6, after V lost 0 bases and J lost 4 bases. CDR1 is SEHNR, CDR2 FQNEAQ, per germline (reference sequence). This CDR3 has 16 residues. The CDR3 reads CASSLATGVGNQPQHF. The CDR3 region has the DNA TGTGCCAGCAGCTTAGCTACAGGGGTCGGGAATCAGCCCCAGCATTTT.

The chain links TRBV18 to TRBJ1-1; weak D call: TRBD1 (6 bases). The germline CDR1 and CDR2 sequences are KGHSH and LQKENI. V was shortened by 8 bases and J by 0 bases, with 16 bases between the two germline ends. The CDR3 extends over 15 amino acids. The CDR3 spells CASAPGQTMNTEAFF. CDR3 DNA: TGTGCCAGCGCGCCGGGACAAACCATGAACACTGAAGCTTTCTTT.

The chain recombines TRBV5-8 with TRBJ2-1; perhaps TRBD1 as D (6 bases). The V and J ends lost 0 bases and 8 bases respectively, with 12 bases between them. CDR3 length: 14 residues. Germline V lookup: CDR1 SGHTS, CDR2 YDEGEE. CDR3 loop: CASSLARGWDEQFF. The DNA for the CDR3 is TGTGCCAGCAGCTTGGCCAGGGGCTGGGATGAGCAGTTCTTC.

This clone appeared a single time. The chain recombines TRBV7-2 with TRBJ2-5; 9 bases are shared with TRBD2. V gave up 5 bases and J gave up 4 bases; unmatched junction bases: 14. Germline CDR1 and CDR2: SGHTA and FQGNSA. This CDR3 is built from 17 residues. The DNA for the CDR3 is TGTGCCAGCAGCCCTGGACCCGGGCGGGGGGGCGCAGAGACCCAGTACTTC. This translates into CASSPGPGRGGAETQYF.

The V call is TRBV15, the J call TRBJ2-5; 12 bases align to TRBD2. J was trimmed by 2 bases and V by 7 bases; bases with no gene match: 2. CDR3 length: 14 amino acids. Per germline, CDR1 LNHNV and CDR2 YYDKDF (reference sequence). The CDR3 DNA reads as TGTGCCACCACTAGCGGGGGGGTTCAAGAGACCCAGTACTTC. Translation: CATTSGGVQETQYF.

The CDR3 here is CASSEGVEDTEAFF. The CDR3 bases are TGTGCCAGCAGCGAAGGGGTAGAGGACACTGAAGCTTTCTTT. The genes are TRBV4-2 and TRBJ1-1, with a weak D call TRBD1 (5 bases). CDR3 size: 14 residues. Germline CDR1 LGHNA, CDR2 YNFKEQ. The V gene lost 5 bases and the J gene lost 3 bases, with 13 bases spanning the gap.

The V call is TRBV6-1, the J call TRBJ1-5; 10 positions match TRBD1. J gave up 5 bases and V 4 bases, and 8 bases lay outside the gene matches. The length of the CDR3 is 16 residues. Germline values: CDR1 MNHNS, CDR2 SASEGT. CDR3 sequence reads: CASSARGGTGDQPQHF. The CDR3 bases are TGTGCCAGCAGTGCAAGGGGAGGGACAGGGGATCAGCCCCAGCATTTT.

The rearrangement uses TRBV19 and TRBJ1-4; D might be TRBD1 (5 bases). Germline CDR1 LNHDA, CDR2 SQIVND (reference sequence). This CDR3 has 19 residues. The germline V and J ends were trimmed by 2 bases and 0 bases, with 19 bases remaining between them. CDR3 residues: CASSIQGGRQSTTNEKLFF. Written as DNA, the CDR3 is TGTGCCAGTAGTATACAGGGAGGGCGACAATCGACAACTAATGAAAAACTGTTTTTT.

This clone was observed a single time. The rearrangement uses TRBV10-3 and TRBJ2-1; the D is unclear. This CDR3 region has 11 residues. Trimming left V 6 bases short and J 5 bases short, with 5 bases between. From germline, CDR1 is ENHRY and CDR2 SYGVKD. The DNA of the CDR3 is TGTGCCATCAGGAGCGACAATGAGCAGTTCTTC. As protein: CAIRSDNEQFF.

V is TRBV10-3 and J is TRBJ2-2, with 8 bases matching TRBD2. Trimming at V came to 7 bases and at J to 5 bases, leaving 9 bases not matched to a gene. The germline V gene encodes CDR1 ENHRY and CDR2 SYGVKD. The CDR3 spans 15 residues. CDR3 region: CAINPSGGGTGELFF. CDR3 nucleotide sequence: TGTGCCATCAACCCGAGCGGGGGTGGTACCGGGGAGCTGTTTTTT.